These 13 T cell receptor beta chains were all obtained from the same sample, sequenced in a study of identical twins (dated by TCRdb to about 2016). Preparation of the library involved 5' RACE. The reads were generated on an Illumina HiSeq 2000. The public reads were quality trimmed at Q25 with fastp and then assembled into clones with MiXCR by TCRdb, keeping productive beta chains. Under each unique CDR3 protein, matching rows form one entry showing the most common genes and DNA. The sample records approximately 470,000 distinct CDR3 sequences, 13% to 15% of which are singletons. The top ten clones comprise approximately 0.52% of the sample. These data are also associated with another study on yellow fever vaccine responses in identical twins.

Sequencing was carried out using CD4+ T cells sorted from blood. The receptors stem from a woman younger than 30 in good health.

This clonotype came up a few times. CDR3 sequence: CASSFGQGPTTYTGELFF. DNA for the CDR3: TGTGCCAGCAGCTTCGGACAGGGGCCTACTACCTACACCGGGGAGCTGTTTTTT. The chain couples TRBV11-2 to TRBJ2-2; 9 bases fit TRBD1. Germline CDR1 reads SGHAT; CDR2 reads FQNNGV. With 3 bases clipped from V and 3 bases from J, the junction kept 11 bases outside the gene matches. The CDR3 length is 18 residues. The full variable domain, in which reference TRBV11-2 and TRBJ2-2 provide the parts outside the CDR3, is EAGVAQSPRYKIIEKRQSVAFWCNPISGHATLYWYQQILGQGPKLLIQFQNNGVVDDSQLPKDRFSAERLKGVDSTLKIQPAKLEDSAVYLCASSFGQGPTTYTGELFFGEGSRLTVL.

The chain has TRBV20-1 and TRBJ2-7; TRBD2 matches 7 bases. The CDR3 length is 11 residues. Per germline, CDR1 DFQATT and CDR2 SNEGSKA (reference sequence). The ends lost 7 bases at V and 1 base at J; junction bases unmatched: 1. Here the CDR3 reads CSGAGSYEQYF. Written as DNA, the CDR3 is TGCAGTGGAGCGGGATCCTACGAGCAGTACTTC.

This chain uses TRBV5-4 with TRBJ2-5, with 8 bases fitting TRBD2. J lost 4 bases, V lost 4 bases, and 15 bases had no gene match. The germline gives CDR1 SGHNT, CDR2 YYREEE (reference sequence). The CDR3 runs to 17 residues. In DNA form, the CDR3 reads TGTGCCAGCAGCCCGGATTTAATAGCGGGGCGGTTAGAGACCCAGTACTTC. Translation: CASSPDLIAGRLETQYF.

The CDR3 reads CASLPAAYEQYF. CDR3 DNA: TGTGCCAGCCTTCCGGCGGCCTACGAGCAGTACTTC. The chain joins TRBV6-2 or TRBV6-3 to TRBJ2-7, with unresolved D. This CDR3 region has 12 residues. Germline loops: CDR1 MNHEY, CDR2 SVGEGT. Trimming stripped 8 bases from V and 2 bases from J, with 10 bases between.

This clonotype showed up many times. The J gene is TRBJ1-2, the V gene TRBV7-9; D unclear. The germline V gene encodes CDR1 SEHNR and CDR2 FQNEAQ (reference sequence). With 5 bases removed from V and 3 bases from J, the gap between germline ends came to 16 bases. This CDR3 region has 15 residues. The CDR3 spells CASSHPPRGDYGYTF. CDR3 bases: TGTGCCAGCAGCCACCCCCCCCGGGGTGACTATGGCTACACCTTC.

The rearrangement links TRBV12-3 or TRBV12-4 to TRBJ2-5, with TRBD2 matching 7 bases. The CDR3 length is 17 residues. Trimming took 3 bases from V and 4 from J; bases not matched to a gene: 14. CDR3 sequence: CASSFFLGGRGGETQYF. CDR3 sequence (DNA): TGTGCCAGCAGTTTTTTTCTTGGAGGGCGCGGGGGAGAGACCCAGTACTTC.

This chain uses TRBV9 with TRBJ2-3; D not certain. The CDR3 length is 13 residues. The germline V gene encodes CDR1 SGDLS and CDR2 YYNGEE. The ends were cut back, 3 bases at V and 2 bases at J, with 7 bases in the middle. The CDR3 region is CASSAHLTDTQYF. The CDR3 DNA reads as TGTGCCAGCAGCGCCCATCTCACAGATACGCAGTATTTT.

The sample holds a few counts of this clonotype. The CDR3 nucleotides are TGTGCCACCAGCGGCGGGCAAGCGGGGTACAATGAGCAGTTCTTC. Translating gives CATSGGQAGYNEQFF. The rearrangement joins TRBV15 to TRBJ2-1, with TRBD2 identical over 7 bases. The CDR3 runs to 15 residues. The germline gives CDR1 LNHNV, CDR2 YYDKDF (reference sequence). Losses at the gene ends were 5 bases for V and 4 bases for J; bases not matched to a gene: 8.

This chain connects TRBV5-1 to TRBJ2-7; possible D gene TRBD2, 5 bases. Trimming left V 4 bases short and J 3 bases short, with 17 bases between. This CDR3 is built from 15 residues. Germline V gives CDR1 SGHRS, CDR2 YFSETQ. The CDR3 reads CASSPEAQSVYEQYF. The CDR3 DNA is TGCGCCAGCAGCCCGGAGGCACAGTCAGTCTACGAGCAGTACTTC.

This chain uses TRBV7-6 with TRBJ2-2, with a weak D call TRBD2 (6 bases). With 1 base removed from V and 4 bases from J, the gap between germline ends came to 19 bases. The CDR3 contains 18 residues. Germline values: CDR1 SGHVS, CDR2 FNYEAQ. CDR3 sequence (DNA): TGTGCCAGCAGCTTAGGAGGTCCGGGAGTCGCCCCCACCGGGGAGCTGTTTTTT. Translation gives CASSLGGPGVAPTGELFF.

The sample holds many counts of this clonotype. DNA of the CDR3: TGTGCCAGCAGTTTACCTGACAGGGGAACAGATACGCAGTATTTT. Translated: CASSLPDRGTDTQYF. The chain recombines TRBV12-3 or TRBV12-4 with TRBJ2-3; 8 bases line up with TRBD1. The CDR3 is 15 amino acids. V lost 2 bases to trimming and J lost 3 bases; unmatched junction nucleotides: 4.

V is TRBV28 and J is TRBJ2-1; 9 bases are shared with TRBD1. The V gene's germline CDR1 is MDHEN and CDR2 SYDVKM. Trimming cost V 1 base and J 4 bases; bases outside gene matches: 5. This CDR3 has 16 amino acids. The chain's CDR3 is CASSLSGQGVYNEQFF. The CDR3 DNA follows: TGTGCCAGCAGTTTATCGGGACAGGGAGTTTACAATGAGCAGTTCTTC.

The chain joins TRBV6-1 to TRBJ2-3; TRBD2 matches at 8 bases. Germline-derived CDR1 and CDR2 are MNHNS and SASEGT. The CDR3 contains 17 residues. V lost 7 bases, J lost 3 bases, and 15 bases stayed unmatched. CDR3: CASILPPSGGGTDTQYF. The CDR3 DNA is TGTGCCAGCATCCTCCCCCCAAGCGGGGGAGGGACAGATACGCAGTATTTT.